One sample yielded the 30 T cell receptor beta chains listed below, sequenced in a study of blood T cell repertoires in COVID-19. Generated by immunoSEQ multiplex PCR, the TCRdb table keeps only in-frame clones and is missing some. The sample records 150,000 or so clones, about 80% being singletons. Source material: peripheral blood. The receptors were gathered from a woman aged 80 or over with acute or convalescent COVID-19.

The sample holds a few counts of this clone. The chain combines TRBV5-6 with TRBJ1-4; 7 bases match TRBD1. CDR1 and CDR2 from the germline V gene are SGHDT and YYEEEE. Trimming took 1 base from V and 8 from J; bases not matched to a gene: 2. This CDR3 contains 13 residues. In DNA form, the CDR3 reads TGTGCCAGCAGCTTGCGACAGGGAGAAAAACTGTTTTTT. It yields the protein CASSLRQGEKLFF. Drawing the rest from reference TRBV5-6 and TRBJ1-4, the complete variable domain is DAGVTQSPTHLIKTRGQQVTLRCSPKSGHDTVSWYQQALGQGPQFIFQYYEEEERQRGNFPDRFSGHQFPNYSSELNVNALLLGDSALYLCASSLRQGEKLFFGSGTQLSVL.

The rearrangement joins TRBV7-9 to TRBJ1-2, with D tentatively TRBD1 (6 bases). Germline V gene lookup returns CDR1 SEHNR and CDR2 FQNEAQ (reference sequence). This CDR3 is built from 13 residues. Trimming removed 5 bases at V and 4 bases at J, with 11 bases between. Written as DNA, the CDR3 is TGTGCCAGCAGCGAGGGCAGGGGCTATGGCTACACCTTC. Amino acids: CASSEGRGYGYTF.

The CDR3 sequence: CASSLAGAQGANVLTF. CDR3 nucleotide sequence: TGCGCCAGCAGCTTGGCAGGGGCCCAGGGGGCCAACGTCCTGACTTTC. The V call is TRBV5-1, the J call TRBJ2-6, with D possibly matching TRBD1 (6 bases). Looked up from germline, CDR1 is SGHRS and CDR2 is YFSETQ. CDR3 size: 16 residues. The V gene lost 0 bases and the J gene lost 4 bases, with 11 bases spanning the gap.

This clone came up a few times. The rearrangement joins TRBV18 to TRBJ1-5, with D possibly being TRBD1 (6 bases). Trimming left V 6 bases short and J 8 bases short, with 17 bases between. CDR1 is KGHSH and CDR2 is LQKENI in the germline V gene. The CDR3 has 14 residues. This CDR3 reads CASSLGGRWEPQHF. DNA for the CDR3: TGTGCCAGCTCGCTCGGGGGGCGCTGGGAGCCCCAGCATTTT.

The V call is TRBV7-2, the J call TRBJ1-1, with 9 bases aligning to TRBD1. CDR1 is SGHTA and CDR2 is FQGNSA in the germline V gene. J was trimmed by 7 bases and V by 5 bases; bases with no gene match: 5. This CDR3 is built from 13 residues. CDR3 residues: CASSPRTGDEAFF. The CDR3 DNA sequence: TGTGCCAGCAGCCCGCGGACAGGGGATGAAGCTTTCTTT.

The genes are TRBV9 and TRBJ2-3; weak D call: TRBD2 (5 bases). Trimming removed 4 bases at V and 4 bases at J, with 7 bases between. The CDR3 consists of 12 residues. Germline V gene lookup returns CDR1 SGDLS and CDR2 YYNGEE. CDR3 sequence: CASSNGADTQYF. The CDR3 nucleotides are TGTGCCAGCAGCAACGGGGCAGATACGCAGTATTTT.

The table lists this clone with a count of one. The V and J genes are TRBV9 and TRBJ1-4, with 7 nucleotides matching TRBD1. V lost 6 bases, J lost 3 bases, and 8 bases stayed unmatched. This CDR3 has 15 residues. Germline V lookup: CDR1 SGDLS, CDR2 YYNGEE. CDR3 sequence: CASTPQGQSNEKLFF. The CDR3 nucleotides are TGTGCCAGCACCCCACAGGGACAGTCTAATGAAAAACTGTTTTTT. Drawing the rest from reference TRBV9 and TRBJ1-4, the complete variable domain is DSGVTQTPKHLITATGQRVTLRCSPRSGDLSVYWYQQSLDQGLQFLIQYYNGEERAKGNILERFSAQQFPDLHSELNLSSLELGDSALYFCASTPQGQSNEKLFFGSGTQLSVL.

CDR3: CASSLVELNGYTF. In DNA, the CDR3 is TGTGCCAGCAGCTTAGTTGAACTGAATGGCTACACCTTC. The chain is built from TRBV11-2 and TRBJ1-2; the D is unclear. V lost 1 base, J lost 6 bases, and 9 bases lay in between. The length of the CDR3 is 13 residues. CDR1 is SGHAT and CDR2 is FQNNGV in the germline V gene.

The chain carries TRBV30 and TRBJ2-3, with 12 bases matching TRBD1. Germline CDR1 and CDR2: GTSNPN and SVGIG (reference sequence). This CDR3 spans 15 amino acids. J was trimmed by 4 bases and V by 4 bases; bases with no gene match: 6. CDR3 sequence (DNA): TGTGCCTGGACGATCCGGGACAGGGGGCCAGATACGCAGTATTTT. Translating gives CAWTIRDRGPDTQYF. Based on the CDR3 plus reference TRBV30 and TRBJ2-3, the full variable domain is SQTIHQWPATLVQPVGSPLSLECTVEGTSNPNLYWYRQAAGRGLQLLFYSVGIGQISSEVPQNLSASRPQDRQFILSSKKLLLSDSGFYLCAWTIRDRGPDTQYFGPGTRLTVL.

This chain connects TRBV5-1 to TRBJ1-2; D unclear. This CDR3 is 15 amino acids long. Germline values: CDR1 SGHRS, CDR2 YFSETQ. V lost 0 bases, J lost 0 bases, and 9 bases lay in between. The CDR3 loop reads CASSLERRTNYGYTF. The CDR3 DNA sequence: TGCGCCAGCAGCTTGGAGCGTCGGACTAACTATGGCTACACCTTC.

The chain carries TRBV12-5 and TRBJ1-1; D not resolved. Trimming took 6 bases from V and 0 from J, leaving 8 bases between them. Germline V gene lookup returns CDR1 LGHNT and CDR2 FRNRAP. The CDR3 length is 13 residues. CDR3 protein: CASGSEVNTEAFF. In DNA, the CDR3 is TGTGCTAGTGGCTCGGAGGTGAACACTGAAGCTTTCTTT.

The genes are TRBV5-1 and TRBJ1-2; D not certain. The V and J ends lost 0 bases and 2 bases respectively, with 17 bases between them. The CDR3 spans 17 residues. Germline V gene lookup returns CDR1 SGHRS and CDR2 YFSETQ. The CDR3 DNA reads as TGCGCCAGCAGCTTGGCCGCCCTGGGAGCATCCAACTATGGCTACACCTTC. This gives the protein CASSLAALGASNYGYTF.

This sequence joins TRBV2 and TRBJ2-1, with D perhaps TRBD2 (6 bases). The CDR3 is 13 amino acids. The V end was cut by 0 bases, the J end by 14 bases, with 14 bases between. Per the germline V gene, CDR1 is SNHLY and CDR2 is FYNNEI. CDR3 amino acids: CASSEAGGLQEFF. The CDR3 nucleotides read TGTGCCAGCAGTGAAGCGGGAGGCCTTCAGGAGTTCTTC.

The count of this clone is one. The rearrangement uses TRBV7-9 and TRBJ2-1, with 8 bases that match TRBD1. The V gene end was trimmed by 6 bases and the J gene end by 13 bases; junction bases not matched to a gene: 14. The CDR3 contains 14 residues. Looked up from germline, CDR1 is SEHNR and CDR2 is FQNEAQ (reference sequence). CDR3 region: CASSDRGQPVEQFF. The DNA of the CDR3 is TGTGCCAGCAGTGACAGGGGCCAACCAGTGGAACAGTTCTTC. Full variable domain (rest looked up from reference TRBV7-9 and TRBJ2-1): DTGVSQNPRHKITKRGQNVTFRCDPISEHNRLYWYRQTLGQGPEFLTYFQNEAQLEKSRLLSDRFSAERPKGSFSTLEIQRTEQGDSAMYLCASSDRGQPVEQFFGPGTRLTVL.

The rearrangement links TRBV3-1 (or the pseudogene TRBV3-2) to TRBJ2-7; 10 positions match TRBD1. The CDR3 is made up of 14 amino acids. In germline, CDR1 is LGHDT, CDR2 YNNKEL (reference sequence). Trimming took 5 bases from V and 2 from J; bases not matched to a gene: 3. The CDR3 nucleotides read TGTGCCAGCAGCTCCGGGACAGGGGCCTACGAGCAGTACTTC. Translation gives CASSSGTGAYEQYF.

The chain is built from TRBV6-5 and TRBJ1-2, with a possible D match to TRBD1 (5 bases). Trimming took 0 bases from V and 7 from J, leaving 18 bases between them. CDR3 length equals 16 residues. Germline CDR1 MNHEY, CDR2 SVGAGI. CDR3 DNA sequence: TGTGCCAGCAGTTACTCTCCGGCAGGGACTCAGTCTGGCTACACCTTC. Residues: CASSYSPAGTQSGYTF.

The V and J genes are TRBV6-6 and TRBJ1-6, with 8 bases aligning to TRBD1. CDR1 and CDR2 (germline): MNHNY, SVGAGI (reference sequence). CDR3 size: 19 residues. V lost 5 bases to trimming and J lost 13 bases; unmatched junction nucleotides: 25. The CDR3 DNA follows: TGTGCCAGCAGTCGCGTCCGGGACAGGTCCGACACTCACCCCGGGCCCCTCCACTTT. Translated: CASSRVRDRSDTHPGPLHF.

The gene calls are TRBV30 and TRBJ1-3; 7 nucleotides align to TRBD1. CDR3 size: 14 residues. Germline CDR1 GTSNPN, CDR2 SVGIG (reference sequence). The J segment lost 2 bases and the V segment lost 7 bases, leaving 8 bases of the junction unmatched. The CDR3 DNA follows: TGTGCCTCCCAGGAGGGGGCGACTGGAAACACCATATATTTT. This sequence encodes CASQEGATGNTIYF.

The gene calls are TRBV5-8 and TRBJ1-3, with 7 bases fitting TRBD1. The CDR3 runs 16 residues. The V gene's germline CDR1 is SGHTS and CDR2 YDEGEE. V lost 4 bases and J lost 0; bases outside the gene matches: 7. DNA of the CDR3: TGTGCCAGCAGCCTCGGGGACAGTGGCTCTGGAAACACCATATATTTT. It yields the protein CASSLGDSGSGNTIYF.

The gene calls are TRBV5-1 and TRBJ2-2; 12 nucleotides match TRBD2. The V and J ends lost 3 bases and 7 bases, in that order; junction bases with no gene match: 4. The CDR3 has 15 residues. CDR1 SGHRS and CDR2 YFSETQ come from the germline V gene. The CDR3: CASSWTSGVDGELFF. CDR3 in DNA: TGCGCCAGCAGCTGGACTAGCGGGGTAGACGGGGAGCTGTTTTTT. The whole variable domain, filled in from reference TRBV5-1 and TRBJ2-2, reads KAGVTQTPRYLIKTRGQQVTLSCSPISGHRSVSWYQQTPGQGLQFLFEYFSETQRNKGNFPGRFSGRQFSNSRSEMNVSTLELGDSALYLCASSWTSGVDGELFFGEGSRLTVL.

This chain joins TRBV5-8 and TRBJ1-1; 10 bases match TRBD1. J gave up 3 bases and V 4 bases, and 6 bases lay outside the gene matches. Germline V lookup: CDR1 SGHTS, CDR2 YDEGEE. The CDR3 spans 15 residues. The CDR3 DNA reads as TGTGCCAGCAGCGGGAGGACAGGGGGTTACACTGAAGCTTTCTTT. Its protein product is CASSGRTGGYTEAFF.

V is TRBV7-2 and J is TRBJ1-1; 8 bases fit TRBD1. Trimming removed 5 bases from V and 3 bases from J; junction bases left unmatched: 5. The germline CDR1 and CDR2 sequences are SGHTA and FQGNSA. This CDR3 contains 14 residues. CDR3 DNA: TGTGCCAGCAGCCGGCAGGGGGCGGACACTGAAGCTTTCTTT. This gives the protein CASSRQGADTEAFF. The full variable domain, with the rest looked up from reference TRBV7-2 and TRBJ1-1, is GAGVSQSPSNKVTEKGKDVELRCDPISGHTALYWYRQSLGQGLEFLIYFQGNSAPDKSGLPSDRFSAERTGGSVSTLTIQRTQQEDSAVYLCASSRQGADTEAFFGQGTRLTVV.

The chain recombines TRBV27 with TRBJ2-3; 9 bases are shared with TRBD2. The V and J ends lost 5 bases and 6 bases, in that order; junction bases with no gene match: 9. CDR3 length equals 15 residues. The V gene's germline CDR1 is MNHEY and CDR2 SMNVEV (reference sequence). The CDR3 bases are TGTGCCAGCAGTAGACGGGCGGGGGGGCCCGATACGCAGTATTTT. Its protein product is CASSRRAGGPDTQYF.

CDR3 in DNA: TGTGCCACCAGCAGAGGGGAAGGGGGCCGATTCTATGGCTACACCTTC. It specifies CATSRGEGGRFYGYTF. The rearrangement uses TRBV15 and TRBJ1-2, with TRBD1 matching over 7 bases. V shed 1 base, J shed 4 bases, and the junction held 9 bases outside the gene matches. Germline CDR1 is LNHNV and CDR2 is YYDKDF (reference sequence). The CDR3 runs 16 residues.

The chain employs TRBV18 and TRBJ1-5; D not resolved. Germline V lookup: CDR1 KGHSH, CDR2 LQKENI. This CDR3 is built from 16 residues. V lost 4 bases and J 0 bases, leaving 13 bases between the germline ends. The CDR3 bases are TGTGCCAGCTCACGTTGGGCAGACTATAGCAATCAGCCCCAGCATTTT. The encoded protein is CASSRWADYSNQPQHF.

The genes are TRBV19 and TRBJ2-2, with 12 bases that match TRBD2. CDR3 size: 16 residues. J gave up 5 bases and V 6 bases, and 7 bases lay outside the gene matches. Germline CDR1 reads LNHDA; CDR2 reads SQIVND (reference sequence). CDR3 bases: TGTGCCAGTAGCCCTAGCGGGGGGGCCGGTACCGGGGAGCTGTTTTTT. Its protein is CASSPSGGAGTGELFF. Supplemented by reference TRBV19 and TRBJ2-2, the full variable domain reads DGGITQSPKYLFRKEGQNVTLSCEQNLNHDAMYWYRQDPGQGLRLIYYSQIVNDFQKGDIAEGYSVSREKKESFPLTVTSAQKNPTAFYLCASSPSGGAGTGELFFGEGSRLTVL.

The rearrangement uses TRBV7-9 and TRBJ2-5; 7 bases match TRBD1. CDR3 length equals 15 residues. CDR1 is SEHNR, CDR2 FQNEAQ, per germline (reference sequence). V lost 6 bases and J lost 5; bases outside the gene matches: 12. As DNA, the CDR3 is TGTGCCAGCAGACCAAGACAGGGAGATTCGGAGACCCAGTACTTC. It specifies CASRPRQGDSETQYF.

J is TRBJ2-2 and V is TRBV9; D perhaps matches TRBD2 (6 bases). Germline values: CDR1 SGDLS, CDR2 YYNGEE. This CDR3 comprises 15 residues. V was trimmed by 4 bases and J by 2 bases, leaving 12 bases between them. In DNA, the CDR3 is TGTGCCAGCAGCCCCCGGGACTTTAACACCGGGGAGCTGTTTTTT. Encoded protein: CASSPRDFNTGELFF.

J is TRBJ1-2 and V is TRBV11-2; D gene uncertain. The V and J ends lost 2 bases and 4 bases respectively, with 8 bases between them. The germline CDR1 and CDR2 sequences are SGHAT and FQNNGV. This CDR3 is 13 amino acids long. The DNA of the CDR3 is TGTGCCAGCAGCTTATTGTCCAGCTATGGCTACACCTTC. Translation: CASSLLSSYGYTF.

The chain joins TRBV11-2 to TRBJ2-3, with D tentatively TRBD2 (6 bases). Germline assignment: CDR1 SGHAT and CDR2 FQNNGV. The CDR3 is made up of 16 amino acids. V gave up 4 bases and J gave up 4 bases, with 18 bases separating them. CDR3 sequence reads: CASSSNLLGGADTQYF. The DNA of the CDR3 is TGTGCCAGCAGCTCCAACCTGCTGGGGGGTGCAGATACGCAGTATTTT.